This paragraph reports one TCR beta chain. These data originate in a study of blood T cell repertoires in COVID-19. Study summary: Acute-phase and convalescent COVID-19 samples originated in the United States, Italy and Spain. T cells, B-cell-depleted T cells, or PBMCs provided the cDNA or gDNA that served as material.

V lost 1 base to trimming and J lost 4 bases, with 10 bases between them. The germline CDR1 and CDR2 sequences are GTSNPN and SVGIG (reference sequence). This CDR3 comprises 14 residues. In the study's own analysis: For nucleated cells, counts were estimated from reference gene primer amplification. Here immunoSEQ multiplex PCR was the method, and the copy in TCRdb shows in-frame clones only, minus some. For V, J and clone size, that table is used; D and trimming come from the DNA. The sample has over 200,000 clones, around 85% seen once. This receptor was taken from a human donor in a cohort sampled during active COVID-19. The V call is TRBV30, the J call TRBJ2-2; possibly TRBD2 for D (5 bases). Source material: peripheral blood. Here the CDR3 DNA reads TGTGCCTGGAGTGACTGGGCGGGCACCGGGGAGCTGTTTTTT. Its protein is CAWSDWAGTGELFF.